The TCR beta chain under discussion was sequenced for a study of T cell changes during pregnancy in multiple sclerosis. CDR3 length: 12 amino acids. V dropped 2 bases and J dropped 10 bases, with 9 bases sitting between them. Per the germline V gene, CDR1 is ENHRY and CDR2 is SYGVKD. Assay used: immunoSEQ multiplex PCR; TCRdb lists only in-frame clones, some missing. The table includes approximately 130,000 clones, roughly 95% detected once. The input for sequencing was peripheral blood, taken after pregnancy. The sequence came from a female donor with multiple sclerosis, enrolled in a pregnancy study. The rearrangement joins TRBV10-3 to TRBJ1-5; D is uncertain. The CDR3 is CAISEPGVPQHF. The CDR3 coding sequence is TGTGCCATCAGTGAGCCCGGTGTACCCCAGCATTTT.